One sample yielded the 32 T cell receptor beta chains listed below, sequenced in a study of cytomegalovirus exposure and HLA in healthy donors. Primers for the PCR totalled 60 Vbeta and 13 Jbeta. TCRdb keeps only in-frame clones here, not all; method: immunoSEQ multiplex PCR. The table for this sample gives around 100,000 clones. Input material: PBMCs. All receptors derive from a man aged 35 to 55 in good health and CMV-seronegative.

The CDR3 DNA is TGTGCCATCAGTGAGTCGGGCTCTAGCAAATTCACCGGGGAGCTGTTTTTT. Translation gives CAISESGSSKFTGELFF. The chain employs TRBV10-3 and TRBJ2-2; a weak D match, TRBD2 (5 bases). The CDR3 runs 17 residues. V dropped 0 bases and J dropped 4 bases, with 15 bases sitting between them. Germline lookup yields CDR1 ENHRY and CDR2 SYGVKD.

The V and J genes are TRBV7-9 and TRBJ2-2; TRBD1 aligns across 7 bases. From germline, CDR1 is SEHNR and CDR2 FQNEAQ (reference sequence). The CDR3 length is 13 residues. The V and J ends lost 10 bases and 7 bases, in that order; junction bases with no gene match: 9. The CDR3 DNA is TGTGCCACAATTCCACAGGGGCACGGGGAGCTGTTTTTT. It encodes CATIPQGHGELFF.

The CDR3 loop is CASSLGTTRETQYF. The CDR3 DNA follows: TGTGCCAGCAGCTTAGGGACTACTCGAGAGACCCAGTACTTC. The rearrangement joins TRBV11-2 to TRBJ2-5, with D tentatively TRBD2 (6 bases). This CDR3 is 14 amino acids long. The germline V gene has CDR1 SGHAT and CDR2 FQNNGV. Trimming removed 1 base at V and 4 bases at J, with 10 bases between. The full variable domain, in which reference TRBV11-2 and TRBJ2-5 provide the parts outside the CDR3, is EAGVAQSPRYKIIEKRQSVAFWCNPISGHATLYWYQQILGQGPKLLIQFQNNGVVDDSQLPKDRFSAERLKGVDSTLKIQPAKLEDSAVYLCASSLGTTRETQYFGPGTRLLVL.

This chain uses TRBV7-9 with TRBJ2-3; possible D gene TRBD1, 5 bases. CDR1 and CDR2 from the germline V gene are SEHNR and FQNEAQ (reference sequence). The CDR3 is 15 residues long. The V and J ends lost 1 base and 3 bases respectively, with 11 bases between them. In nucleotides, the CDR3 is TGTGCCAGCAGCTTAGGGGCTACAGGTACAGATACGCAGTATTTT. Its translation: CASSLGATGTDTQYF.

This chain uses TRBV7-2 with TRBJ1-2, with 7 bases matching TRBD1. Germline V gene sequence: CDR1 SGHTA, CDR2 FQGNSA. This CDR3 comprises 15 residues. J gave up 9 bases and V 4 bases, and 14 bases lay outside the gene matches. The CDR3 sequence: CASSSYRGSSISYTF. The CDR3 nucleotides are TGTGCCAGCAGCTCCTACAGGGGATCCTCTATCAGCTACACCTTC. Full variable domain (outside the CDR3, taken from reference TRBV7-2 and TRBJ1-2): GAGVSQSPSNKVTEKGKDVELRCDPISGHTALYWYRQSLGQGLEFLIYFQGNSAPDKSGLPSDRFSAERTGGSVSTLTIQRTQQEDSAVYLCASSSYRGSSISYTFGSGTRLTVV.

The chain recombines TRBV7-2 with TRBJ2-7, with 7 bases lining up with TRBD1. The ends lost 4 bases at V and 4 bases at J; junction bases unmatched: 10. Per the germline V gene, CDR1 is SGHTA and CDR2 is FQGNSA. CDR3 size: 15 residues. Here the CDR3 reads CASSYYSRQGYEQYF. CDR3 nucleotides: TGTGCCAGCAGCTATTACTCGAGACAGGGTTACGAGCAGTACTTC.

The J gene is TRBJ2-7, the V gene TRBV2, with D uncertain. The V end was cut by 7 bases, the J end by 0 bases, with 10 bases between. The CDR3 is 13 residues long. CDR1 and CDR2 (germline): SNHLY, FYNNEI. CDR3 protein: CASKPGSSYEQYF. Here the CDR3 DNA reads TGTGCCAGCAAGCCAGGAAGCTCCTACGAGCAGTACTTC.

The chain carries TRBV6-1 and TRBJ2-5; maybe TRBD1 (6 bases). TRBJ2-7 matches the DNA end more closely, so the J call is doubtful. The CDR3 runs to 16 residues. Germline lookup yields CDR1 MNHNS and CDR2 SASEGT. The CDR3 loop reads CASSEQRQVTSYEQYF. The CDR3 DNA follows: TGTGCCAGCAGTGAACAAAGACAGGTAACCTCCTACGAGCAGTACTTC.

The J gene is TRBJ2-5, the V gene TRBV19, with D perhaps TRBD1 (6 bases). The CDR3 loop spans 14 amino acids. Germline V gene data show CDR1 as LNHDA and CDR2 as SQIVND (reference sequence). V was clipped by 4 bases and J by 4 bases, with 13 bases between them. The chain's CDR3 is CASSTTGYLETQYF. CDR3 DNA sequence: TGTGCCAGTAGTACGACAGGCTACCTAGAGACCCAGTACTTC. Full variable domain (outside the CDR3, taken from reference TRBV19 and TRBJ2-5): DGGITQSPKYLFRKEGQNVTLSCEQNLNHDAMYWYRQDPGQGLRLIYYSQIVNDFQKGDIAEGYSVSREKKESFPLTVTSAQKNPTAFYLCASSTTGYLETQYFGPGTRLLVL.

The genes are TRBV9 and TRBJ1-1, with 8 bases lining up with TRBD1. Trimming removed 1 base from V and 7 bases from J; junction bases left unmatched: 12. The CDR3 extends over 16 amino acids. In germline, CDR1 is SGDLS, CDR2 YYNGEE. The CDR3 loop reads CASSVTPGGQGDEAFF. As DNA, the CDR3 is TGTGCCAGCAGCGTAACCCCCGGCGGACAGGGTGATGAAGCTTTCTTT.

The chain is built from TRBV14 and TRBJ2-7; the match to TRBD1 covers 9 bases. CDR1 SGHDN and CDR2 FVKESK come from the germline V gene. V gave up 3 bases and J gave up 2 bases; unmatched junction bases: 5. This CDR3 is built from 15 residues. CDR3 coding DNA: TGTGCCAGCAGCCACGGGACAGGGCGTCCCTACGAGCAGTACTTC. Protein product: CASSHGTGRPYEQYF.

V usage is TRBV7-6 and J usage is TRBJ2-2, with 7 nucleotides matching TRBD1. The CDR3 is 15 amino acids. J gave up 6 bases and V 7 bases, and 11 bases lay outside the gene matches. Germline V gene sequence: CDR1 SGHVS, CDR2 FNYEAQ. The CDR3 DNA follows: TGTGCCAGCACGCCGTCGGTAGGGGGCGCCGGGGAGCTGTTTTTT. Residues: CASTPSVGGAGELFF.

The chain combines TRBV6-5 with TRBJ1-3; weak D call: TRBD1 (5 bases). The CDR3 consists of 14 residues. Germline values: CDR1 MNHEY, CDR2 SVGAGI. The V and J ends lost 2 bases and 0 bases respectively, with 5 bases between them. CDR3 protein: CASSYGASGNTIYF. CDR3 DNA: TGTGCCAGCAGTTACGGGGCCTCTGGAAACACCATATATTTT.

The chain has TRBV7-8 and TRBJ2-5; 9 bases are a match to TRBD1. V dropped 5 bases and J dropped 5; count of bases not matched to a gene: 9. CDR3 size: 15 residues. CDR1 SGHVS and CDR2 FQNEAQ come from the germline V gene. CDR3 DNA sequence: TGTGCCAGCAGCACTTCCGGGACAGGGAGGGAGACCCAGTACTTC. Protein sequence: CASSTSGTGRETQYF. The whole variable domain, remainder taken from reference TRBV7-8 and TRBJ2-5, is GAGVSQSPRYKVAKRGQDVALRCDPISGHVSLFWYQQALGQGPEFLTYFQNEAQLDKSGLPSDRFFAERPEGSVSTLKIQRTQQEDSAVYLCASSTSGTGRETQYFGPGTRLLVL.

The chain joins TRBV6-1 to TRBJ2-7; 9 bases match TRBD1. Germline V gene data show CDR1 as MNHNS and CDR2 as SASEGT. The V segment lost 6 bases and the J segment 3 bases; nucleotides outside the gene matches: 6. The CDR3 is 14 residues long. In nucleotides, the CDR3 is TGTGCCAGCAGGGTCGGGACAGGGCTCTACGAGCAGTACTTC. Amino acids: CASRVGTGLYEQYF.

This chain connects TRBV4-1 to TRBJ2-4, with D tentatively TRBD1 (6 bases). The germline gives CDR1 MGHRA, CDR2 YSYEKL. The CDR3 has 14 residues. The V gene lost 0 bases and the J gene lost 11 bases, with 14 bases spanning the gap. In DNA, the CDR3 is TGCGCCAGCAGCCAAGATTCAGGGACAATGCTTCAGTACTTC. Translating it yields CASSQDSGTMLQYF.

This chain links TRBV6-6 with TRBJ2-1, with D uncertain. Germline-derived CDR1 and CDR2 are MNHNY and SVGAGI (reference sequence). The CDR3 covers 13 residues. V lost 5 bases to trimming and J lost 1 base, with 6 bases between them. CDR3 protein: CASSTVSYNEQFF. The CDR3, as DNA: TGTGCCAGCAGTACTGTTTCCTACAATGAGCAGTTCTTC.

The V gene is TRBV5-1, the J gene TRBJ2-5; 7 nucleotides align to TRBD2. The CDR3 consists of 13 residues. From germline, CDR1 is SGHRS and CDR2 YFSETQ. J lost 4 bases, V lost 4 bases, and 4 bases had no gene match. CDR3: CASSLGGGETQYF. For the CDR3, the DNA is TGCGCCAGCAGCCTGGGGGGGGGAGAGACCCAGTACTTC.

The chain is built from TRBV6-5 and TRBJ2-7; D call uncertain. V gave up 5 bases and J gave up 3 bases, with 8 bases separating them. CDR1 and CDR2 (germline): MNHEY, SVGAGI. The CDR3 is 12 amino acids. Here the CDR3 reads CASSNRYYEQYF. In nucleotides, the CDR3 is TGTGCCAGCAGTAACCGCTACTACGAGCAGTACTTC.

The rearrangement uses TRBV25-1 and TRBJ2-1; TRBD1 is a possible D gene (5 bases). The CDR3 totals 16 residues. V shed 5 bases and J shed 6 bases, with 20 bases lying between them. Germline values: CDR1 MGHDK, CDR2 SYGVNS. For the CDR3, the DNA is TGTGCCAGCAGTAATGAGGAAAGGGGATTGAGCAATGAGCAGTTCTTC. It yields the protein CASSNEERGLSNEQFF.

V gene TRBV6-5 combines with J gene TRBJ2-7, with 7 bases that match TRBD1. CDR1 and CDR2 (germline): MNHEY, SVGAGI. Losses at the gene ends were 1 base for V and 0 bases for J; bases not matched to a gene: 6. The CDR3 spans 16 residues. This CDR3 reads CASSYYGTAASYEQYF. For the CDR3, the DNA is TGTGCCAGCAGTTACTACGGGACAGCAGCCTCCTACGAGCAGTACTTC.

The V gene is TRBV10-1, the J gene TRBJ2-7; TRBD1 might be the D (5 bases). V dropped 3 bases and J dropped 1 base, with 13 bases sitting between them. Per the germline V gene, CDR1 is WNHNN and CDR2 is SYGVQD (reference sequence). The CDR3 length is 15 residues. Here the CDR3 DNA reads TGCGCCAGCAGTGATAGTTCGGCAGGGTCCTACGAGCAGTACTTC. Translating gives CASSDSSAGSYEQYF.

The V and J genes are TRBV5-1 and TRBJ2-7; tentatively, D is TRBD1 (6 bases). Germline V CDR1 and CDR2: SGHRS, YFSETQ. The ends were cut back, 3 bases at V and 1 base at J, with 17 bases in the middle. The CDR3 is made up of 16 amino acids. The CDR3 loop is CASSYLGADLSYEQYF. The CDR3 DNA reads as TGCGCCAGCAGCTACCTGGGGGCAGATTTGTCCTACGAGCAGTACTTC.

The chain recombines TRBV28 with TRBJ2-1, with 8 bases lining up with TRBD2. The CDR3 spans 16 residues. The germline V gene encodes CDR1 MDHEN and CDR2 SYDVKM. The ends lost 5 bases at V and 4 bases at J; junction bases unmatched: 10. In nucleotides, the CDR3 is TGTGCCAGCAGTACCTTAGCGGGACGGGGTTACAATGAGCAGTTCTTC. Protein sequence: CASSTLAGRGYNEQFF.

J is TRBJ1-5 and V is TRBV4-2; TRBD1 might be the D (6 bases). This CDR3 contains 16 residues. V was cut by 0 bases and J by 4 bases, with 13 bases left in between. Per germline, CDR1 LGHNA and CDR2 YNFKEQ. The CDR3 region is CASSQDGRGGNQPQHF. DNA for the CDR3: TGTGCCAGCAGCCAAGACGGCAGGGGTGGAAATCAGCCCCAGCATTTT.

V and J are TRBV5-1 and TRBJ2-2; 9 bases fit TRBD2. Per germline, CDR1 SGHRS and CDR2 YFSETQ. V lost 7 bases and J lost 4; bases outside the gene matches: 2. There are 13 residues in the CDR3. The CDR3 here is CASHSGSTGELFF. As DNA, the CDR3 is TGCGCCAGCCATAGCGGGAGCACCGGGGAGCTGTTTTTT.

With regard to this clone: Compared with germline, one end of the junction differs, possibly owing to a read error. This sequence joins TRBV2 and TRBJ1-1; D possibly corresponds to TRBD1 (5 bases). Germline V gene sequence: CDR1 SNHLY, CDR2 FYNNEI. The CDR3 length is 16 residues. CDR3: CASSEPQGIMNTKAFF. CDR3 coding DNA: TGTGCCAGCAGTGAACCCCAGGGTATCATGAACACTAAAGCTTTCTTT. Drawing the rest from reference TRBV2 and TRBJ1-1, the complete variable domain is EPEVTQTPSHQVTQMGQEVILRCVPISNHLYFYWYRQILGQKVEFLVSFYNNEISEKSEIFDDQFSVERPDGSNFTLKIRSTKLEDSAMYFCASSEPQGIMNTKAFFGQGTRLTVV.

The CDR3 coding sequence is TGCGCCAGCAGCCAAGGAGTGAGTTTTGAGACCCAGTACTTC. This gives the protein CASSQGVSFETQYF. The chain links TRBV4-3 to TRBJ2-5; D not certain. Trimming stripped 1 base from V and 5 bases from J, with 11 bases between. Germline V gives CDR1 LGHNA, CDR2 YSLEER. The CDR3 runs to 14 residues.

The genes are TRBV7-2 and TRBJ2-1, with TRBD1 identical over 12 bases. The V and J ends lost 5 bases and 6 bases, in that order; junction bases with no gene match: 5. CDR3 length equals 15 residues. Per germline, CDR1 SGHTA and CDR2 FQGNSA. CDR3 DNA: TGTGCCAGCAGCCAAGGGACAGGGGGCTTCAATGAGCAGTTCTTC. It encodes CASSQGTGGFNEQFF.

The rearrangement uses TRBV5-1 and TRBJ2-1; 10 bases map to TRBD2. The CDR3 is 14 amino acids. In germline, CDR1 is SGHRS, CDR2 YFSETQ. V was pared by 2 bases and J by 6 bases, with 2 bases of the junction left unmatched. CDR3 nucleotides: TGCGCCAGCAGCTTCCAGCGGGAGGGCAATGAGCAGTTCTTC. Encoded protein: CASSFQREGNEQFF.

The CDR3 DNA follows: TGTGCCAGTAGTATCCCGGAGGCGGGGGGCTACACCTTC. Amino acid sequence: CASSIPEAGGYTF. The chain joins TRBV19 to TRBJ1-2; D is unresolved. The length of the CDR3 is 13 residues. V was trimmed by 3 bases and J by 8 bases, leaving 13 bases between them. Germline CDR1 is LNHDA and CDR2 is SQIVND (reference sequence). The whole variable domain, filled in from reference TRBV19 and TRBJ1-2, reads DGGITQSPKYLFRKEGQNVTLSCEQNLNHDAMYWYRQDPGQGLRLIYYSQIVNDFQKGDIAEGYSVSREKKESFPLTVTSAQKNPTAFYLCASSIPEAGGYTFGSGTRLTVV.

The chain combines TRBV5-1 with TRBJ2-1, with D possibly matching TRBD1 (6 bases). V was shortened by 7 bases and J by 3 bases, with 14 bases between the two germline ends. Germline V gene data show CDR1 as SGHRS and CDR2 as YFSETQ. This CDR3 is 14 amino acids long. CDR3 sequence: CASSRDTNYNEQFF. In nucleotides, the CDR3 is TGCGCCAGCTCGAGGGACACGAACTACAATGAGCAGTTCTTC. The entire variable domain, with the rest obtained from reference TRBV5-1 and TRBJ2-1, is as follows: KAGVTQTPRYLIKTRGQQVTLSCSPISGHRSVSWYQQTPGQGLQFLFEYFSETQRNKGNFPGRFSGRQFSNSRSEMNVSTLELGDSALYLCASSRDTNYNEQFFGPGTRLTVL.